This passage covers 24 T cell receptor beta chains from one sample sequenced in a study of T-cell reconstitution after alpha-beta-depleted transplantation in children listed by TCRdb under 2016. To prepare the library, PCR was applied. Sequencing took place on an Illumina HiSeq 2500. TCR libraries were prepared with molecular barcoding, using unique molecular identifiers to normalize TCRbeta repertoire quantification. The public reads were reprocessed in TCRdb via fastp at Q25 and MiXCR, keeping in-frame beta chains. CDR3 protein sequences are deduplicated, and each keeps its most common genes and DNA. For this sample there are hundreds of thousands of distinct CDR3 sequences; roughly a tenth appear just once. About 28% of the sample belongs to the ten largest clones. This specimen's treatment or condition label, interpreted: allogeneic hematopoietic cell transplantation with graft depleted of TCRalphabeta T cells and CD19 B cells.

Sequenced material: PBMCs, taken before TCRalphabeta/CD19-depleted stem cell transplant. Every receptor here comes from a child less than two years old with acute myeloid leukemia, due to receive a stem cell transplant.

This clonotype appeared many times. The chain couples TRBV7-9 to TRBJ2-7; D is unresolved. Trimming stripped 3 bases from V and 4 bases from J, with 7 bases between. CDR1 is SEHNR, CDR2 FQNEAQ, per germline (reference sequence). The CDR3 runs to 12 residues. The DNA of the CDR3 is TGTGCCAGCAGCTTTGGGTTTTACGAGCAGTACTTC. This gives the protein CASSFGFYEQYF.

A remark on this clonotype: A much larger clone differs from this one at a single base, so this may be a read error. The CDR3 nucleotides are TGTGCCAGCAGCCCTCTGTCTGAGAGGGAGCTGTTTTTT. Encoded protein: CASSPLSERELFF. V usage is TRBV7-9 and J usage is TRBJ2-2, with D unclear. The CDR3 is 13 residues long. V was cut by 5 bases and J by 9 bases, with 13 bases left in between. Per the germline V gene, CDR1 is SEHNR and CDR2 is FQNEAQ (reference sequence).

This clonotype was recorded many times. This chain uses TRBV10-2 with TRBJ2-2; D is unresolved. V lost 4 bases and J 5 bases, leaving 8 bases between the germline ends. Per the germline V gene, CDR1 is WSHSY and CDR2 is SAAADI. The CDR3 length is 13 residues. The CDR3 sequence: CASSVEWTGELFF. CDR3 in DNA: TGCGCCAGCAGTGTCGAGTGGACCGGGGAGCTGTTTTTT.

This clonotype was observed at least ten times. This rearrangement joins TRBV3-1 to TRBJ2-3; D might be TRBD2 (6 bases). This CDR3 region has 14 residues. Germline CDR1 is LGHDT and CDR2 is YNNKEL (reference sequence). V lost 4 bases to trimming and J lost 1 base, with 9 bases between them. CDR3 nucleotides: TGTGCCAGCAGCCTAGCGGACGGCACAGATACGCAGTATTTT. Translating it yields CASSLADGTDTQYF.

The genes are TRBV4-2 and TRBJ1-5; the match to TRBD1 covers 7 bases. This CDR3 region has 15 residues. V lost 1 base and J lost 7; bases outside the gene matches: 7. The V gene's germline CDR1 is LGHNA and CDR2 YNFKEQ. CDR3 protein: CASSQVNRGEQPQHF. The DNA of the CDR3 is TGTGCCAGCAGCCAAGTTAACAGGGGAGAGCAGCCCCAGCATTTT.

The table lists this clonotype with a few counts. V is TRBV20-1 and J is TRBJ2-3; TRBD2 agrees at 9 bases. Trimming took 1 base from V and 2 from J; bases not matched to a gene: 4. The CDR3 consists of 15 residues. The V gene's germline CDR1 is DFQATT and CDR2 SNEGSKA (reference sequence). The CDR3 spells CSARGTSAFTDTQYF. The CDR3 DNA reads TGCAGTGCTAGAGGGACTAGCGCCTTCACAGATACGCAGTATTTT.

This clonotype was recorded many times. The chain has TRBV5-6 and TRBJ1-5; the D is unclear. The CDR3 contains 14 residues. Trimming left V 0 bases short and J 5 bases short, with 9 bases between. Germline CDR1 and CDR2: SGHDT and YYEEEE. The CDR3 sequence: CASSLGRRDQPQHF. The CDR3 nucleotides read TGTGCCAGCAGCTTGGGACGGCGTGATCAGCCCCAGCATTTT.

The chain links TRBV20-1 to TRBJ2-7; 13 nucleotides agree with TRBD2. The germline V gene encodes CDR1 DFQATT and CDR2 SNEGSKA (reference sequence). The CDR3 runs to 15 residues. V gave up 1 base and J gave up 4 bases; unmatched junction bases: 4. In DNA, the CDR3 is TGCAGTGCTAGAGCAGGACTAGCGGGAGTTTACGAGCAGTACTTC. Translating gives CSARAGLAGVYEQYF.

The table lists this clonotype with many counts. The CDR3 coding sequence is TGTGCCAGCAGCCCGCTAGGGGGTCTAGCGGGAGGTATGGGATACAATGAGCAGTTCTTC. This encodes CASSPLGGLAGGMGYNEQFF. This chain uses TRBV7-3 with TRBJ2-1; TRBD2 matches at 11 bases. Per the germline V gene, CDR1 is SGHTA and CDR2 is FQGTGA. The V and J ends lost 5 bases and 4 bases, in that order; junction bases with no gene match: 19. This CDR3 spans 20 amino acids.

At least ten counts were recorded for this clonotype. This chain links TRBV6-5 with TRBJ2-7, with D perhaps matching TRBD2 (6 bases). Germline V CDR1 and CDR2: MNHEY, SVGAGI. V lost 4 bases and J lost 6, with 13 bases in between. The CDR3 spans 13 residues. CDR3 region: CASSSSLAIEQYF. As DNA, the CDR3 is TGTGCCAGCAGTTCCTCACTAGCTATCGAGCAGTACTTC.

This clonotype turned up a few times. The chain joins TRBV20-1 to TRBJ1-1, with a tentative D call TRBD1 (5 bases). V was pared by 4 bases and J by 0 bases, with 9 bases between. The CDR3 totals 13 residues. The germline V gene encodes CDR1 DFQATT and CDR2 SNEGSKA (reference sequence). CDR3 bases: TGCAGTGCTACAGGGACCATGAACACTGAAGCTTTCTTT. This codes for CSATGTMNTEAFF.

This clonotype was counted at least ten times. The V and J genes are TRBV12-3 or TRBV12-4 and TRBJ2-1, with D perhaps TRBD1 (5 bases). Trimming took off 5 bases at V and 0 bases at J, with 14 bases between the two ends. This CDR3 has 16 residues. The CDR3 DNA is TGTGCCAGCAGTGCCCAGGGATTCAGCTCCTACAATGAGCAGTTCTTC. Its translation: CASSAQGFSSYNEQFF.

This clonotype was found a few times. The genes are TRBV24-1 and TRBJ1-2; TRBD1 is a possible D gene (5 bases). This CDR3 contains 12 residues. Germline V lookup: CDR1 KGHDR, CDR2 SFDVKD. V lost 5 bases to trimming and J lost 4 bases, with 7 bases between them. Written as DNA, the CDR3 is TGTGCCACCAGTGCCGACAGCTATGGCTACACCTTC. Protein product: CATSADSYGYTF.

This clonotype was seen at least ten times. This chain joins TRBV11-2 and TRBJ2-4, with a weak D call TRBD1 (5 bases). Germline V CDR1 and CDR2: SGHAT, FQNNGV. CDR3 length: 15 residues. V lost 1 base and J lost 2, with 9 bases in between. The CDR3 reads CASSLGQGTKNIQYF. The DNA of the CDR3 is TGTGCCAGCAGCTTAGGGCAGGGTACCAAAAACATTCAGTACTTC. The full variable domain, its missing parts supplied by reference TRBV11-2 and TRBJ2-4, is EAGVAQSPRYKIIEKRQSVAFWCNPISGHATLYWYQQILGQGPKLLIQFQNNGVVDDSQLPKDRFSAERLKGVDSTLKIQPAKLEDSAVYLCASSLGQGTKNIQYFGAGTRLSVL.

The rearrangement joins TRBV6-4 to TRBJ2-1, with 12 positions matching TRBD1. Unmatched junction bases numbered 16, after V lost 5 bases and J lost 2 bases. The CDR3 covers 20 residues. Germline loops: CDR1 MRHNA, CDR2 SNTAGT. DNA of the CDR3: TGTGCCAGCAGTCTTGACCAGGGACAGGGGGCAGCGGGGGCCTACAATGAGCAGTTCTTC. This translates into CASSLDQGQGAAGAYNEQFF.

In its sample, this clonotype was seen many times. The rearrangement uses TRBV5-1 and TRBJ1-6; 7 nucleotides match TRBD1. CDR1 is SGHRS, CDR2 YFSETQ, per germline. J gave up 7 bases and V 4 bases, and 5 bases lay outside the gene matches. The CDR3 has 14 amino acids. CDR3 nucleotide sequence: TGCGCCAGCAGCCCCGGACAGGAAAATTCACCCCTCCACTTT. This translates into CASSPGQENSPLHF.

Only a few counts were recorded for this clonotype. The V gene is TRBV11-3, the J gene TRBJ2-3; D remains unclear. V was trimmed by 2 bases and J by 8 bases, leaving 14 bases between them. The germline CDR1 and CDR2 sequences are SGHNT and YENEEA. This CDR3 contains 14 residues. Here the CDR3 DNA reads TGTGCCAGCAGCTTATCCCCATTTATGAGTACGCAGTATTTT. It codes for CASSLSPFMSTQYF.

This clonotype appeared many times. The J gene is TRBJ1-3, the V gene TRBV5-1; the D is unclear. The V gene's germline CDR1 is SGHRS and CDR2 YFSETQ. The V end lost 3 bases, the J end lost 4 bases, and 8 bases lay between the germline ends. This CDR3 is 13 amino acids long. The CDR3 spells CASSWEVGNTIYF. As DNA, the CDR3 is TGCGCCAGCAGCTGGGAGGTCGGAAACACCATATATTTT.

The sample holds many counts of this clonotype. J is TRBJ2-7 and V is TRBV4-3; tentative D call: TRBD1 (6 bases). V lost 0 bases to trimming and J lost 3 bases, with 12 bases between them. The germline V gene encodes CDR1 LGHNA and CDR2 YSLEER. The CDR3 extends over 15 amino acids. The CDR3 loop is CASSQDNRAGYEQYF. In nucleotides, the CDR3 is TGCGCCAGCAGCCAAGATAACAGGGCGGGCTACGAGCAGTACTTC.

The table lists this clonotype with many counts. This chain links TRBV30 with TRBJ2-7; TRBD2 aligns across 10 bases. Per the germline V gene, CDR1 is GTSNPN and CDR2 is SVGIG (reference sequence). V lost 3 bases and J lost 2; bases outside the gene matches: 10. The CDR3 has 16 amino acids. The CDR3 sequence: CAWRVRATSGAYEQYF. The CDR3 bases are TGTGCCTGGAGGGTTCGGGCCACTAGCGGGGCCTACGAGCAGTACTTC. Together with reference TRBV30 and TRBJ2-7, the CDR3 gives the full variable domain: SQTIHQWPATLVQPVGSPLSLECTVEGTSNPNLYWYRQAAGRGLQLLFYSVGIGQISSEVPQNLSASRPQDRQFILSSKKLLLSDSGFYLCAWRVRATSGAYEQYFGPGTRLTVT.

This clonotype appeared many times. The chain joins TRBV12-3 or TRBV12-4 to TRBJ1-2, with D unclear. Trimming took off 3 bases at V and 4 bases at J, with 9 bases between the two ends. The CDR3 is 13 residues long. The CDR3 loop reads CASSLPTVYGYTF. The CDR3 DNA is TGTGCCAGCAGTTTGCCGACGGTCTATGGCTACACCTTC.

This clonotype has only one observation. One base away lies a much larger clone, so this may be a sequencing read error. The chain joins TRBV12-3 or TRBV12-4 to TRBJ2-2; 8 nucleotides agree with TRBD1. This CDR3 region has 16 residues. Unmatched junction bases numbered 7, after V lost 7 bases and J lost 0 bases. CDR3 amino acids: CASIRGHSANTGELFF. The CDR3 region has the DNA TGTGCCAGCATCAGGGGGCATTCCGCGAACACCGGGGAGCTGTTTTTT.

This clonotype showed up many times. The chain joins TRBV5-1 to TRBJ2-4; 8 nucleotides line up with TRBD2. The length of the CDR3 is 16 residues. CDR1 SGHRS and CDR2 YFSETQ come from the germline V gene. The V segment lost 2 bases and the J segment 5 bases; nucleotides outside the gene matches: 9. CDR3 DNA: TGCGCCAGCAGCTTTGGTGGTAGCGGGATGGAAAACATTCAGTACTTC. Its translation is CASSFGGSGMENIQYF.

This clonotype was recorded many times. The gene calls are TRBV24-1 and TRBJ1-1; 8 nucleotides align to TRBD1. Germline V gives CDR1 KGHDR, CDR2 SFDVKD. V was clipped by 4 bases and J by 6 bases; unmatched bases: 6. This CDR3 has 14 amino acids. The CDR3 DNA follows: TGTGCCACCAGTGACCCCGGACAGGGCCCTGAAGCTTTCTTT. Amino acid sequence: CATSDPGQGPEAFF.